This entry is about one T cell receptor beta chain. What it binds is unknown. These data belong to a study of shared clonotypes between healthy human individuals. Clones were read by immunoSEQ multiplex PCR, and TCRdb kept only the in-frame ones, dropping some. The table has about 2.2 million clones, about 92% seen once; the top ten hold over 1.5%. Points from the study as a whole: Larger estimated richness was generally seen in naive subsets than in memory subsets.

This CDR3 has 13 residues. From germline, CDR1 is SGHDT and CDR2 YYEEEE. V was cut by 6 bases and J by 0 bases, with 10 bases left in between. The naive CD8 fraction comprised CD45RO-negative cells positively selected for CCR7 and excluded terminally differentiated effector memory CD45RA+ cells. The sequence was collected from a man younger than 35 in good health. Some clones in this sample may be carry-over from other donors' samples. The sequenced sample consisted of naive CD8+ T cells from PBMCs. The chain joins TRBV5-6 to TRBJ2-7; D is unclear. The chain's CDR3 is CASKTYNSYEQYF. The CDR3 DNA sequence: TGTGCCAGCAAGACTTATAACTCCTACGAGCAGTACTTC.